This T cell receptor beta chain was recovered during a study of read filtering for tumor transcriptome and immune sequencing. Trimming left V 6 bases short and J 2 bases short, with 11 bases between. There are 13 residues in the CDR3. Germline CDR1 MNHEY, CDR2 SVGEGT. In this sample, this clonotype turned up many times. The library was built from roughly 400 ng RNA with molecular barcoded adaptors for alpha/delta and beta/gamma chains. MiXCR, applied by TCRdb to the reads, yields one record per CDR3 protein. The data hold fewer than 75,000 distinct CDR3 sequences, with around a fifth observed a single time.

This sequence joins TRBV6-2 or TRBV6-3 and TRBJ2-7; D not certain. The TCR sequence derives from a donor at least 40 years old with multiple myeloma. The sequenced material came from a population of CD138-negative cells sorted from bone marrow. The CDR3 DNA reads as TGTGCCAGCAGCCGCGACGTGGCCTACGAGCAGTACTTC. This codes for CASSRDVAYEQYF.